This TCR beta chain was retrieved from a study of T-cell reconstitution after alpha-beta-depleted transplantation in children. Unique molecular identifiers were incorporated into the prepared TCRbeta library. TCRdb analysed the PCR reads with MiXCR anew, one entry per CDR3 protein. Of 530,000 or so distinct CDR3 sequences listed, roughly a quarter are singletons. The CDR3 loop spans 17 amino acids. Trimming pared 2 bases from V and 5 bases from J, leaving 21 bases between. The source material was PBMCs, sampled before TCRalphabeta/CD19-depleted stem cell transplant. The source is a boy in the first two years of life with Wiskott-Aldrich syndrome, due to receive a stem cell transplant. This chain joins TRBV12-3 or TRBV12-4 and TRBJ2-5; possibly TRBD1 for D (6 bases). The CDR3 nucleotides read TGTGCCAGCAGTTTAATTCTCCTTTCGGACAGTTCCGAGACCCAGTACTTC. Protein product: CASSLILLSDSSETQYF.